The 8 T cell receptor beta chains below all came from one sample that was sequenced in a study of blood T cells in healthy people across ages. The use of a sample-barcoded 5' primer and a J-beta primer mix characterized a second PCR of 7 to 11 cycles. TCRdb re-called the 5' RACE reads through MiXCR, storing one row per CDR3 protein. This table holds 650,000 to 1,000,000 distinct CDR3 sequences, 35% to 40% found once. The material sequenced was blood. The receptor source for this set is a man between 18 and 29 years old in good health.

V gene TRBV5-1 combines with J gene TRBJ1-1; D gene uncertain. The CDR3 runs 15 residues. CDR1 is SGHRS and CDR2 is YFSETQ in the germline V gene. The germline V and J ends were trimmed by 5 bases and 2 bases, with 16 bases remaining between them. The CDR3 sequence is CASRDDLEPNTEAFF. DNA for the CDR3: TGCGCCAGCAGAGACGACTTGGAGCCAAACACTGAAGCTTTCTTT. The entire variable domain, with the rest obtained from reference TRBV5-1 and TRBJ1-1, is as follows: KAGVTQTPRYLIKTRGQQVTLSCSPISGHRSVSWYQQTPGQGLQFLFEYFSETQRNKGNFPGRFSGRQFSNSRSEMNVSTLELGDSALYLCASRDDLEPNTEAFFGQGTRLTVV.

The V gene is TRBV20-1, the J gene TRBJ1-2, with D possibly TRBD1 on 5 matching bases. Trimming cost V 4 bases and J 4 bases, with 10 bases left between them. Per germline, CDR1 DFQATT and CDR2 SNEGSKA (reference sequence). This CDR3 region has 12 residues. This chain's CDR3 is CSATAGTYGYTF. As DNA, the CDR3 is TGCAGTGCTACCGCAGGGACCTATGGCTACACCTTC.

The CDR3 reads CASSLVGAAYEAFF. CDR3 sequence (DNA): TGCGCCAGCAGCTTGGTAGGGGCAGCCTATGAAGCTTTCTTT. The chain combines TRBV5-1 with TRBJ1-1; TRBD1 might be the D (5 bases). Germline V gives CDR1 SGHRS, CDR2 YFSETQ. The length of the CDR3 is 14 residues. Deletions cut 0 bases from V and 7 bases from J, with 13 bases between.

The chain has TRBV29-1 and TRBJ2-1, with a possible D match to TRBD2 (6 bases). The CDR3 covers 17 residues. V was pared by 6 bases and J by 7 bases, with 28 bases between. Germline-derived CDR1 and CDR2 are SQVTM and ANQGSEA. The CDR3 region has the DNA TGCAGCGTACACCGGGCCCCCTCGGGGCTAGCGATAAATGAGCAGTTCTTC. Amino acids: CSVHRAPSGLAINEQFF.

This clonotype was seen more than once but under ten times. The chain joins TRBV11-2 to TRBJ2-5; D unresolved. With 4 bases removed from V and 2 bases from J, the gap between germline ends came to 14 bases. Germline values: CDR1 SGHAT, CDR2 FQNNGV. The CDR3 is 15 amino acids. The CDR3: CASSSLDGRQETQYF. Here the CDR3 DNA reads TGTGCCAGCAGCTCATTGGACGGACGGCAAGAGACCCAGTACTTC.

The chain combines TRBV28 with TRBJ1-4; 7 nucleotides match TRBD1. The trim removed 5 bases at V and 4 bases at J, leaving 7 bases unmatched. Germline values: CDR1 MDHEN, CDR2 SYDVKM. The CDR3 has 15 amino acids. The CDR3, as DNA: TGTGCCAGCAGTCGTGGACAGGATCGTAATGAAAAACTGTTTTTT. It is translated as CASSRGQDRNEKLFF.

The CDR3 reads CASSTQRGTGTYNEQYF. CDR3 sequence (DNA): TGTGCCAGCAGCACGCAGCGGGGGACAGGGACCTACAATGAGCAGTACTTC. The chain recombines TRBV28 with TRBJ2-7, with D maybe TRBD1 (9 bases). Trimming cost V 6 bases and J 7 bases, with 28 bases left between them. Germline loops: CDR1 MDHEN, CDR2 SYDVKM. CDR3 size: 17 residues.

This chain uses TRBV28 with TRBJ2-1, with 8 bases that match TRBD1. Germline V gene sequence: CDR1 MDHEN, CDR2 SYDVKM. This CDR3 contains 15 residues. V was pared by 6 bases and J by 0 bases, with 4 bases of the junction left unmatched. The CDR3 region is CASSAGGLSYNEQFF. The CDR3 DNA follows: TGTGCCAGCAGCGCAGGGGGCCTCTCCTACAATGAGCAGTTCTTC.